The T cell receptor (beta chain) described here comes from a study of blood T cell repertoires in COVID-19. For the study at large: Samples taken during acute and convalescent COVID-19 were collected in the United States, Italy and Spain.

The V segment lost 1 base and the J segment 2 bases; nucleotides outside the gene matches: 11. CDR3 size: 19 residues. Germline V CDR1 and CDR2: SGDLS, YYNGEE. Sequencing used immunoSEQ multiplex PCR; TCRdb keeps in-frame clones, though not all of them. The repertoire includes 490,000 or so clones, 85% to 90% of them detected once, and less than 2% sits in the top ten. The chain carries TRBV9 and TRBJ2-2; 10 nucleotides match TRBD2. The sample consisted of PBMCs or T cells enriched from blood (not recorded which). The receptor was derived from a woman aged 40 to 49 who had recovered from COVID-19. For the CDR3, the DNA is TGTGCCAGCAGCGTAACTAGCGGGATTGAACTAGGTAACACCGGGGAGCTGTTTTTT. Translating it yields CASSVTSGIELGNTGELFF.